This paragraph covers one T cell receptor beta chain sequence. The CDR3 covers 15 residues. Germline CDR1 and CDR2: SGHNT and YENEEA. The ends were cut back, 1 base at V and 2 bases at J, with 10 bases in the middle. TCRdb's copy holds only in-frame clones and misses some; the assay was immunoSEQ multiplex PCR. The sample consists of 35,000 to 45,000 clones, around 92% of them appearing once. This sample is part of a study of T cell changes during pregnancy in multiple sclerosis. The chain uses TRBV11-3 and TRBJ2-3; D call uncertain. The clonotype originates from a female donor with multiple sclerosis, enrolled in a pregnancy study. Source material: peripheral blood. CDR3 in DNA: TGTGCCAGCAGCTTAGGCATTGGCCTCACAGATACGCAGTATTTT. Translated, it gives CASSLGIGLTDTQYF.